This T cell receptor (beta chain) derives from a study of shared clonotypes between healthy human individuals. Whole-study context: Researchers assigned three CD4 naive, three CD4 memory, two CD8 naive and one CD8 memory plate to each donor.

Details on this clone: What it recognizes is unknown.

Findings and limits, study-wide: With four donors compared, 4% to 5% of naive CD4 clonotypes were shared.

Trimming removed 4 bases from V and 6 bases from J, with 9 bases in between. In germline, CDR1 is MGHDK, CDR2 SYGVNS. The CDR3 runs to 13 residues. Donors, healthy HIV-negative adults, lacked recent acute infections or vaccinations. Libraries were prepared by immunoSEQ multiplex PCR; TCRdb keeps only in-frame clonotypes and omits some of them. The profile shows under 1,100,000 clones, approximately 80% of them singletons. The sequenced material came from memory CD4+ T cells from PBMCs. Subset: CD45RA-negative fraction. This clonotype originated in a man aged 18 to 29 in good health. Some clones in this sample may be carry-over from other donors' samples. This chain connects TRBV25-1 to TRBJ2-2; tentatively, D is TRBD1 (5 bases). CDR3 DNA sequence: TGTGCCAGCAGTGCCCAGGGCCCCGGGGAGCTGTTTTTT. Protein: CASSAQGPGELFF. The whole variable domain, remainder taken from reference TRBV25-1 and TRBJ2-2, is EADIYQTPRYLVIGTGKKITLECSQTMGHDKMYWYQQDPGMELHLIHYSYGVNSTEKGDLSSESTVSRIRTEHFPLTLESARPSHTSQYLCASSAQGPGELFFGEGSRLTVL.